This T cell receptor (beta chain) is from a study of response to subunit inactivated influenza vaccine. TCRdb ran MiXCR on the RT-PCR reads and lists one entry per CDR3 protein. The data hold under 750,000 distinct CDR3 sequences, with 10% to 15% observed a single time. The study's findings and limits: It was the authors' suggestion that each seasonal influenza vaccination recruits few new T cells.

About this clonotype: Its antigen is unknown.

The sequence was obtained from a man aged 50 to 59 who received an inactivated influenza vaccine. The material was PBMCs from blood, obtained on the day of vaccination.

The CDR3 DNA reads TGTGCCAGCAGCGTCTATTCGGGACAGGGGTATCATTCACCCCTCCACTTT. Translation: CASSVYSGQGYHSPLHF. The chain employs TRBV7-2 and TRBJ1-6; 10 bases map to TRBD1. This CDR3 contains 17 residues. Trimming removed 5 bases from V and 8 bases from J; junction bases left unmatched: 12. The germline CDR1 and CDR2 sequences are SGHTA and FQGNSA.